This T cell receptor (beta chain) originates from a study of T cell responses to AZD1222 COVID-19 vaccine. Study results and limitations: The breadth and depth of Spike-specific TCRs increased once two AZD1222 doses had been given. Nearly half of spike-specific TCRs reportedly target unmutated variant regions. Repertoire sampling was restricted to post-peak T cell response timepoints.

Remarks on this clone: As yet, its antigen is unknown.

TCRdb keeps only in-frame clones here, not all; method: immunoSEQ multiplex PCR. This repertoire shows under 200,000 clones, 85% to 95% found once; its top ten account for about 0.64%. The clonotype originates from an adult in good health. The material sequenced was peripheral blood, taken on day 0 of AZD1222 vaccination.

CDR3 loop: CASSSGGSTYEQYF. In DNA form, the CDR3 reads TGTGCCAGCAGCTCGGGGGGGAGCACCTACGAGCAGTACTTC. The V gene is TRBV7-8, the J gene TRBJ2-7, with 8 bases fitting TRBD2. The trim removed 4 bases at V and 2 bases at J, leaving 4 bases unmatched. The CDR3 is 14 residues long. Germline assignment: CDR1 SGHVS and CDR2 FQNEAQ.